The 23 T cell receptor beta chains below come from one sample, sequenced in a study of blood T cell repertoires in COVID-19. Produced via immunoSEQ multiplex PCR; TCRdb's table is partial and in-frame only. The table has around 170,000 clones, around 90% seen once. Sequencing was performed on peripheral blood. These TCRs come from a man aged 60 to 75 with COVID-19, enrolled during active disease.

The chain couples TRBV29-1 to TRBJ2-1, with D maybe TRBD2 (6 bases). Per germline, CDR1 SQVTM and CDR2 ANQGSEA. V lost 4 bases and J 3 bases, leaving 10 bases between the germline ends. The CDR3 has 13 amino acids. In nucleotides, the CDR3 is TGCAGCGTTGCTCTAGCGAACTACAATGAGCAGTTCTTC. Amino acids: CSVALANYNEQFF.

This clone was seen only a few times. The chain carries TRBV7-2 and TRBJ1-2; D perhaps matches TRBD1 (5 bases). The CDR3 extends over 16 amino acids. V lost 5 bases to trimming and J lost 2 bases, with 18 bases between them. Germline CDR1 is SGHTA and CDR2 is FQGNSA. The CDR3 is CASSPARQTPNYGYTF. CDR3 bases: TGTGCCAGCAGCCCTGCCCGACAGACCCCAAACTATGGCTACACCTTC.

The chain links TRBV28 to TRBJ1-1; TRBD1 matches 10 bases. V lost 4 bases and J lost 4; bases outside the gene matches: 6. The CDR3 runs 15 residues. CDR1 MDHEN and CDR2 SYDVKM come from the germline V gene. The CDR3 sequence: CASSSPGQGLTEAFF. The CDR3 nucleotides are TGTGCCAGCAGTTCTCCGGGACAGGGGCTCACTGAAGCTTTCTTT.

CDR3 sequence reads: CASSPGQNEQYF. The CDR3, as DNA: TGTGCCAGCTCACCTGGGCAGAACGAGCAGTACTTC. This chain links TRBV18 with TRBJ2-7; D is ambiguous. This CDR3 spans 12 amino acids. Deletions cut 3 bases from V and 5 bases from J, with 8 bases between. Germline V lookup: CDR1 KGHSH, CDR2 LQKENI. Drawing the rest from reference TRBV18 and TRBJ2-7, the complete variable domain is NAGVMQNPRHLVRRRGQEARLRCSPMKGHSHVYWYRQLPEEGLKFMVYLQKENIIDESGMPKERFSAEFPKEGPSILRIQQVVRGDSAAYFCASSPGQNEQYFGPGTRLTVT.

J is TRBJ1-2 and V is TRBV2, with D unclear. CDR1 SNHLY and CDR2 FYNNEI come from the germline V gene. With 9 bases removed from V and 5 bases from J, the gap between germline ends came to 19 bases. The CDR3 runs 14 residues. This CDR3 reads CASKSRVQAYGYTF. CDR3 DNA sequence: TGTGCCAGTAAGTCGCGGGTCCAGGCGTATGGCTACACCTTC.

This chain links TRBV4-3 with TRBJ1-4, with D perhaps matching TRBD1 (6 bases). Germline-derived CDR1 and CDR2 are LGHNA and YSLEER. CDR3 length: 15 residues. Deletions cut 0 bases from V and 5 bases from J, with 10 bases between. The CDR3 DNA sequence: TGCGCCAGCAGCCAAGATTACAGGGACAATGAAAAACTGTTTTTT. It is translated as CASSQDYRDNEKLFF.

The rearrangement uses TRBV5-8 and TRBJ1-2; 7 nucleotides agree with TRBD1. The germline V gene encodes CDR1 SGHTS and CDR2 YDEGEE. Unmatched junction bases numbered 19, after V lost 3 bases and J lost 2 bases. The CDR3 runs 19 residues. This CDR3 reads CASSWPPGLQGTANYGYTF. Written as DNA, the CDR3 is TGTGCCAGCAGCTGGCCCCCGGGATTACAGGGGACGGCCAACTATGGCTACACCTTC.

The chain links TRBV6-5 to TRBJ1-1; D possibly corresponds to TRBD1 (5 bases). V was trimmed by 2 bases and J by 7 bases, leaving 20 bases between them. This CDR3 has 16 residues. Germline CDR1 reads MNHEY; CDR2 reads SVGAGI. In DNA, the CDR3 is TGTGCCAGCAGTTACGCGGGCGGGGGAAGCCGACTTGAAGCTTTCTTT. Its protein is CASSYAGGGSRLEAFF.

The chain carries TRBV28 and TRBJ1-3; 8 nucleotides match TRBD1. J was trimmed by 8 bases and V by 6 bases; bases with no gene match: 12. Germline CDR1 reads MDHEN; CDR2 reads SYDVKM. This CDR3 has 15 amino acids. CDR3 DNA sequence: TGTGCCAGCAGACCGGACAGGGCAGTGATCGACACCATATATTTT. This translates into CASRPDRAVIDTIYF.

This clone showed up just once. The chain combines TRBV28 with TRBJ1-1; TRBD1 agrees at 7 bases. The V gene's germline CDR1 is MDHEN and CDR2 SYDVKM. This CDR3 is 17 amino acids long. V shed 2 bases and J 1 base; nucleotides not matched to a gene: 10. The CDR3 sequence is CASSLPIPGQKNTEAFF. In DNA, the CDR3 is TGTGCCAGCAGTTTACCGATCCCGGGACAGAAGAACACTGAAGCTTTCTTT.

The chain uses TRBV13 and TRBJ2-1; 11 bases match TRBD2. From germline, CDR1 is PRHDT and CDR2 FYEKMQ (reference sequence). Trimming at V came to 5 bases and at J to 7 bases, leaving 19 bases not matched to a gene. There are 19 residues in the CDR3. The CDR3 is CASSPGPGLAETLANEQFF. DNA of the CDR3: TGTGCCAGCAGCCCAGGTCCGGGACTAGCGGAGACCCTAGCTAATGAGCAGTTCTTC.

The chain links TRBV2 to TRBJ1-4; possible D gene TRBD1, 6 bases. Germline V gene sequence: CDR1 SNHLY, CDR2 FYNNEI. V was clipped by 0 bases and J by 12 bases, with 20 bases between them. CDR3 length equals 16 residues. Here the CDR3 reads CASSEARAALKGELFF. The CDR3 DNA follows: TGTGCCAGCAGTGAAGCAAGGGCAGCTCTTAAGGGGGAACTGTTTTTT.

The V call is TRBV7-2, the J call TRBJ2-1; 9 nucleotides match TRBD1. Germline CDR1 is SGHTA and CDR2 is FQGNSA. The CDR3 has 17 amino acids. The J segment lost 2 bases and the V segment lost 5 bases, leaving 10 bases of the junction unmatched. CDR3 in amino acids: CASSHRRGQGPYNEQFF. CDR3 in DNA: TGTGCCAGCAGCCACCGTCGCGGACAGGGGCCCTACAATGAGCAGTTCTTC.

The chain couples TRBV30 to TRBJ2-1; 7 nucleotides line up with TRBD2. V shed 0 bases, J shed 7 bases, and the junction held 9 bases outside the gene matches. CDR1 GTSNPN and CDR2 SVGIG come from the germline V gene (reference sequence). CDR3 length equals 15 residues. CDR3 protein: CAWSVRDYLRNEQFF. As DNA, the CDR3 is TGTGCCTGGAGTGTACGGGACTACCTAAGGAATGAGCAGTTCTTC.

The chain links TRBV19 to TRBJ2-3, with 10 positions matching TRBD2. The CDR3 totals 15 residues. Trimming took 4 bases from V and 4 from J; bases not matched to a gene: 5. Germline V lookup: CDR1 LNHDA, CDR2 SQIVND (reference sequence). The CDR3 region has the DNA TGTGCCAGTAGTAAAACTAGCGGGGCTTCAGATACGCAGTATTTT. This sequence encodes CASSKTSGASDTQYF.

This CDR3 is CASSQKKQVNTEAFF. CDR3 coding DNA: TGTGCCAGCAGCCAAAAAAAACAGGTGAACACTGAAGCTTTCTTT. The rearrangement joins TRBV14 to TRBJ1-1; D perhaps matches TRBD1 (5 bases). Between the trimmed V and J ends, which lost 2 bases and 0 bases, there was a span of 10 bases. CDR1 is SGHDN and CDR2 is FVKESK in the germline V gene. There are 15 residues in the CDR3.

The rearrangement joins TRBV10-3 to TRBJ1-5; D ambiguous. The V and J ends lost 10 bases and 7 bases respectively, with 17 bases between them. CDR1 ENHRY and CDR2 SYGVKD come from the germline V gene. The CDR3 has 13 amino acids. CDR3 nucleotides: TGTGCCAGCAGGAAAAACCCGCGACAGCCCCAGCATTTT. Translated: CASRKNPRQPQHF.

This rearrangement joins TRBV5-5 to TRBJ1-6, with D hard to call. The CDR3 runs to 15 residues. Germline V gene lookup returns CDR1 SGHKS and CDR2 YYEKEE (reference sequence). The ends were cut back, 0 bases at V and 7 bases at J, with 11 bases in the middle. CDR3 in amino acids: CASSLESGQNSPLHF. DNA of the CDR3: TGTGCCAGCAGCTTGGAGTCAGGTCAGAATTCACCCCTCCACTTT.

Here the CDR3 DNA reads TGTGCCAGCAGTGCGGGGGGGTATAGCAATCAGCCCCAGCATTTT. Encoded protein: CASSAGGYSNQPQHF. The chain is built from TRBV28 and TRBJ1-5; a possible D gene is TRBD1 (5 bases). Trimming shortened V by 5 bases and J by 0 bases, and 11 bases separated the two germline ends. Germline lookup yields CDR1 MDHEN and CDR2 SYDVKM. The CDR3 sequence is 15 residues long.

The V gene is TRBV4-3, the J gene TRBJ2-1; 12 bases line up with TRBD2. CDR3 length: 16 amino acids. The J segment lost 6 bases and the V segment lost 5 bases, leaving 8 bases of the junction unmatched. Per germline, CDR1 LGHNA and CDR2 YSLEER. The CDR3 spells CASSRTGTSGFNEQFF. CDR3 bases: TGCGCCAGCAGCAGAACCGGGACTAGCGGGTTCAATGAGCAGTTCTTC.

The genes are TRBV6-1 and TRBJ2-3; maybe TRBD2 (6 bases). CDR3 length equals 16 residues. Germline values: CDR1 MNHNS, CDR2 SASEGT. The V end was cut by 4 bases, the J end by 0 bases, with 14 bases between. The CDR3 coding sequence is TGTGCCAGCAGTGCACTACTAGCTTCGAGCACAGATACGCAGTATTTT. Translation gives CASSALLASSTDTQYF.

This clone was seen a few times. The chain carries TRBV11-2 and TRBJ1-1; the D is unclear. V was pared by 6 bases and J by 1 base, with 9 bases between. CDR1 and CDR2 (germline): SGHAT, FQNNGV. The CDR3 is 13 residues long. The CDR3 coding sequence is TGTGCCAGCAGGAACACAACGAACACTGAAGCTTTCTTT. It translates to CASRNTTNTEAFF.

CDR3 nucleotides: TGTGCCAGTAGTCCGAACAGGGTAACTAATGAAAAACTGTTTTTT. Translated: CASSPNRVTNEKLFF. This chain uses TRBV19 with TRBJ1-4; D might be TRBD1 (6 bases). Germline loops: CDR1 LNHDA, CDR2 SQIVND (reference sequence). The CDR3 has 15 amino acids. V was trimmed by 5 bases and J by 1 base, leaving 11 bases between them.